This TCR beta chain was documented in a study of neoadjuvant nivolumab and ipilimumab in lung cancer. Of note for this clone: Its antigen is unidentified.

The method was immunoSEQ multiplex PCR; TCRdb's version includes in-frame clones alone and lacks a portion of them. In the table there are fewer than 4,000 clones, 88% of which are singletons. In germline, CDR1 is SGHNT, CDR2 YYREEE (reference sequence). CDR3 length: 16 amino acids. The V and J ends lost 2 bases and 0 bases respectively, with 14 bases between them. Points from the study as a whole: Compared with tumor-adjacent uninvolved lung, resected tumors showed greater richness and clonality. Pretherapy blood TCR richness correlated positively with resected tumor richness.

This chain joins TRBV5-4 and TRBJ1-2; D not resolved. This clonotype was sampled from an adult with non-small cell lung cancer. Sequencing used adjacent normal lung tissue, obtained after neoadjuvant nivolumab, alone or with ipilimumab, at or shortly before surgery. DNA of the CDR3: TGTGCCAGCAGCTTTGGGAGGGAGGGAACTAACTATGGCTACACCTTC. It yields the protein CASSFGREGTNYGYTF.